The T cell receptor (beta chain) under discussion was sequenced for a study of blood T cell repertoires in COVID-19. In the study overall: Researchers got acute and convalescent COVID-19 samples from the United States, Italy and Spain. Nucleic acid was either cDNA or gDNA, and it came from T cells, B-cell-depleted T cells, or PBMCs.

Source study methods: Counts of nucleated cells, estimated from reference gene primer amplification, were obtained. Repertoires were generated with immunoSEQ multiplex PCR, while TCRdb's copy carries only in-frame clones and drops some. V and J calls plus clone size are reproduced from that table; the DNA served to infer D and trimming. The sample lists around 110,000 clones, around four fifths seen once, with under 3% in the top ten. The CDR3 spans 15 residues. Germline assignment: CDR1 SGHTA and CDR2 FQGNSA. With V trimmed by 2 bases and J by 3 bases, 4 bases remained unmatched. The chain is built from TRBV7-2 and TRBJ1-3; 7 bases are shared with TRBD1. Sequencing was done on a sample of peripheral blood. The sequence derives from a young man with acute or convalescent COVID-19. CDR3 protein: CASSLRDSLGNTIYF. The CDR3 DNA is TGTGCCAGCAGCTTAAGGGACAGCCTTGGAAACACCATATATTTT. The entire variable domain, with the rest obtained from reference TRBV7-2 and TRBJ1-3, is as follows: GAGVSQSPSNKVTEKGKDVELRCDPISGHTALYWYRQSLGQGLEFLIYFQGNSAPDKSGLPSDRFSAERTGGSVSTLTIQRTQQEDSAVYLCASSLRDSLGNTIYFGEGSWLTVV.